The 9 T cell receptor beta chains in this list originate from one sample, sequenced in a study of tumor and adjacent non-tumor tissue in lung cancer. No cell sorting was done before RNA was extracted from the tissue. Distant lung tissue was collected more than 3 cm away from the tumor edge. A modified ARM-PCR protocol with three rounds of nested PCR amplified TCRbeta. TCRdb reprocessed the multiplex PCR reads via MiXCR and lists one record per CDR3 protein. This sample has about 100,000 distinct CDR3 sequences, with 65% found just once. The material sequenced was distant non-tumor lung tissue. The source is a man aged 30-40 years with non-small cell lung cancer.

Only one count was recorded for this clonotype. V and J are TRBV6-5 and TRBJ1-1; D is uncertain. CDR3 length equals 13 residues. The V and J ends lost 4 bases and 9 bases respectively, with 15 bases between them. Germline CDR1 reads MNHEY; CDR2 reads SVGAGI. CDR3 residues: CASSLDPLSKAFF. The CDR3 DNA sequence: TGTGCCAGCAGTTTGGACCCCCTATCTAAAGCTTTCTTT.

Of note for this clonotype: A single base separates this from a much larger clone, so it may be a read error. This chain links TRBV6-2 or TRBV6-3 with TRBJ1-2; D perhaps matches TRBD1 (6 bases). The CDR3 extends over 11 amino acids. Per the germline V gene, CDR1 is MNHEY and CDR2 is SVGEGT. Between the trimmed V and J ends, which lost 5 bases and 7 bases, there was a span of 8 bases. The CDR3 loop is CASSRGPGYTF. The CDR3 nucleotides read TGTGCCAGCAGTCGGGGGCCTGGCTACACCTTC.

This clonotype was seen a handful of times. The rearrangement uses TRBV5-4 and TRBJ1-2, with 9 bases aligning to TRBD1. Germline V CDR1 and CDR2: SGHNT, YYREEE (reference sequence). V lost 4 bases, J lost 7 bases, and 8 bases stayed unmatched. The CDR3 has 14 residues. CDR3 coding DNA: TGTGCCAGCAGCCCGGACAGGGGAACGGTTGGCTACACCTTC. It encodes CASSPDRGTVGYTF.

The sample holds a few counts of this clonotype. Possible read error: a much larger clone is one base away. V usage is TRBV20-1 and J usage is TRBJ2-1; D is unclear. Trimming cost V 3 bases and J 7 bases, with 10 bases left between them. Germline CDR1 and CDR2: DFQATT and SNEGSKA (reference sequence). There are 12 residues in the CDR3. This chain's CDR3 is CSASEIRNEQFF. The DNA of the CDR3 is TGCAGTGCTAGCGAGATTAGGAATGAGCAGTTCTTC.

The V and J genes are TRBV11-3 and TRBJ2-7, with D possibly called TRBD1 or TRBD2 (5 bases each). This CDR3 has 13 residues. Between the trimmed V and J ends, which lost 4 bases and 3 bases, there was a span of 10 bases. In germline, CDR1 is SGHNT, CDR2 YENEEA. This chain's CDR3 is CASSSRDDYEQYF. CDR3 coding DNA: TGTGCCAGCAGCTCCAGGGACGACTACGAGCAGTACTTC.

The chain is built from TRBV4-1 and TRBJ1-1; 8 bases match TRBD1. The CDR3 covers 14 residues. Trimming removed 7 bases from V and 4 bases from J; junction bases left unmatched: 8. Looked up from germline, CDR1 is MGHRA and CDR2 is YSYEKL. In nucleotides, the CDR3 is TGCGCCAGCAATCCTAGGACAGGGCGCACTGAAGCTTTCTTT. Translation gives CASNPRTGRTEAFF.

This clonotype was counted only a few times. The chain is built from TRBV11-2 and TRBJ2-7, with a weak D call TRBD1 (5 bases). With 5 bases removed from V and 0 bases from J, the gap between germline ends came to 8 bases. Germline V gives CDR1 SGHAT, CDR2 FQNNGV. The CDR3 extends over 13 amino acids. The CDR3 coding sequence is TGTGCCAGCAGCCTCCAGGGCTCCTACGAGCAGTACTTC. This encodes CASSLQGSYEQYF.

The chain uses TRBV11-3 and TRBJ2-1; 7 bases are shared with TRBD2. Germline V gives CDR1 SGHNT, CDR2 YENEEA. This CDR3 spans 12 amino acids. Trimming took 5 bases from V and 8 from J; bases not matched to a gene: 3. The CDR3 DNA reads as TGTGCCAGCAGCAGAACTAGCGATGAGCAGTTCTTC. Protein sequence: CASSRTSDEQFF.

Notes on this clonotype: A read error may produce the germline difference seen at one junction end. CDR3 residues: CTSSSNLKQENQYF. In DNA, the CDR3 is TGTACCAGCAGCTCCAACTTAAAACAAGAGAACCAGTACTTC. J is TRBJ2-5 and V is TRBV11-1; D gene ambiguous. The CDR3 length is 14 residues. Germline V gene sequence: CDR1 SGHAT, CDR2 FQDESV (reference sequence).